The present TCR beta chain was sequenced within a study of post-analysis software for immune sequencing data. Study results and caveats: Multiple sclerosis patients showed significantly lower normalized Chao1 diversity than controls did. Five or six TRBV segments, TRBV5-6, TRBV5-1 and TRBV20-1 among them, were found more frequent in patients than controls. Samples from one preparation batch, clustered by F measure, grouped strongly together.

The TCR beta cDNA libraries contained unique molecular identifiers. One entry per CDR3 protein, called by TCRdb with MiXCR from the PCR reads. The sample has fewer than 850,000 distinct CDR3 sequences, around 27% seen once. As concerns this clonotype: As yet, its antigen is unknown.

The germline V gene encodes CDR1 SEHNR and CDR2 FQNEAQ (reference sequence). This CDR3 comprises 12 residues. V was pared by 7 bases and J by 6 bases, with 12 bases between. This clonotype was sampled from a girl aged 10-17 years with multiple sclerosis. The chain uses TRBV7-9 and TRBJ1-1, with D unresolved. Sequencing used blood. The CDR3 nucleotides read TGTGCCAGCACCGGCCGGGGATCTGAAGCTTTCTTT. It encodes CASTGRGSEAFF.